The rows below give T cell receptor beta chains drawn from one sample of a study of regulatory T cells. Assay: immunoSEQ multiplex PCR; the TCRdb copy retains only in-frame clones and omits some. The table has some 23,000 clones, roughly 88% seen once. The source material was conventional CD4+ T cells sorted from blood. The source is a child aged 10 to 17 with CD3G deficiency. CDR3s include the opening cysteine and the closing phenylalanine or tryptophan. Fields, in order: D gene, V gene, clone size, J gene, CDR3 protein, CDR3 DNA. A D gene is named only where the DNA matches it firmly. The size of a clone is reported for some rows only, either as once, few or many, or as a class for expanded clones.

D gene: TRBD1
V gene: TRBV5-1
clone size: medium-sized
J gene: TRBJ1-1
CDR3 protein: CASRQGTEAFF
CDR3 DNA: TGCGCCAGCCGACAGGGCACTGAAGCTTTCTTT

D gene: NA
V gene: TRBV18
clone size: once
J gene: TRBJ2-3
CDR3 protein: CASSPVRGADTQYF
CDR3 DNA: TGTGCCAGCTCACCGGTTAGGGGCGCAGATACGCAGTATTTT

D gene: NA
V gene: TRBV28
clone size: once
J gene: TRBJ2-3
CDR3 protein: CASSLGRTTDTQYF
CDR3 DNA: TGTGCCAGCAGTTTGGGACGAACCACAGATACGCAGTATTTT

D gene: NA
V gene: TRBV4-2
clone size: NA
J gene: TRBJ2-6
CDR3 protein: CASSQAGAGANVLTF
CDR3 DNA: TGTGCCAGCAGCCAAGCAGGGGCTGGGGCCAACGTCCTGACTTTC

D gene: NA
V gene: TRBV6-1
clone size: NA
J gene: TRBJ2-7
CDR3 protein: CASSDLSTGTYEQYF
CDR3 DNA: TGTGCCAGCAGTGACCTGAGTACAGGGACCTACGAGCAGTACTTC

D gene: NA
V gene: TRBV28
clone size: few
J gene: TRBJ1-1
CDR3 protein: CASSPAGGVVTEAFF
CDR3 DNA: TGTGCCAGCAGTCCGGCTGGGGGGGTGGTCACTGAAGCTTTCTTT

D gene: TRBD2
V gene: TRBV6-1
clone size: NA
J gene: TRBJ2-2
CDR3 protein: CASSGRLAGGIYTGELFF
CDR3 DNA: TGTGCCAGCAGTGGGCGACTAGCGGGAGGGATATACACCGGGGAGCTGTTTTTT

D gene: TRBD2
V gene: TRBV6-1
clone size: NA
J gene: TRBJ2-1
CDR3 protein: CASRLAGNPYNEQFF
CDR3 DNA: TGTGCCAGCAGGCTAGCGGGGAATCCCTACAATGAGCAGTTCTTC

D gene: NA
V gene: TRBV6-5
clone size: NA
J gene: TRBJ1-1
CDR3 protein: CASSYRGGEAFF
CDR3 DNA: TGTGCCAGCAGTTACAGGGGCGGTGAAGCTTTCTTT

D gene: NA
V gene: TRBV6-1
clone size: NA
J gene: TRBJ2-7
CDR3 protein: CASSEARPTTYEQYF
CDR3 DNA: TGTGCCAGCAGTGAAGCGCGGCCCACGACCTACGAGCAGTACTTC

D gene: TRBD1
V gene: TRBV7-9
clone size: once
J gene: TRBJ1-4
CDR3 protein: CASSINTGATNEKLFF
CDR3 DNA: TGTGCCAGCAGCATTAACACAGGGGCAACTAATGAAAAACTGTTTTTT

D gene: NA
V gene: TRBV28
clone size: NA
J gene: TRBJ1-2
CDR3 protein: CASSSSGTNYGYTF
CDR3 DNA: TGTGCCAGCAGTTCCTCCGGGACCAACTATGGCTACACCTTC

D gene: NA
V gene: TRBV20-1
clone size: NA
J gene: TRBJ2-5
CDR3 protein: CSGEREETQYF
CDR3 DNA: TGCAGTGGGGAGAGGGAAGAGACCCAGTACTTC

D gene: TRBD1
V gene: TRBV28
clone size: few
J gene: TRBJ2-3
CDR3 protein: CASSLGQGADTQYF
CDR3 DNA: TGTGCCAGCAGTTTGGGGCAGGGGGCAGATACGCAGTATTTT

D gene: TRBD1
V gene: TRBV5-1
clone size: NA
J gene: TRBJ2-6
CDR3 protein: CASSAGQGNSGANVLTF
CDR3 DNA: TGCGCCAGCAGCGCTGGACAGGGCAATTCTGGGGCCAACGTCCTGACTTTC

D gene: NA
V gene: TRBV21-1
clone size: NA
J gene: TRBJ2-1
CDR3 protein: CASSKKAGASGDEQFF
CDR3 DNA: TGTGCCAGCAGCAAAAAAGCGGGAGCCTCCGGGGATGAGCAGTTCTTC

D gene: NA
V gene: TRBV5-1
clone size: NA
J gene: TRBJ2-1
CDR3 protein: CASSLDSLNEQFF
CDR3 DNA: TGCGCCAGCAGCTTGGACAGCCTTAATGAGCAGTTCTTC

D gene: TRBD2
V gene: TRBV28
clone size: once
J gene: TRBJ2-7
CDR3 protein: CATQTSGYEQYF
CDR3 DNA: TGTGCCACCCAGACTAGCGGCTACGAGCAGTACTTC

D gene: NA
V gene: TRBV6-1
clone size: NA
J gene: TRBJ2-2
CDR3 protein: CASSESADTGELFF
CDR3 DNA: TGTGCCAGCAGTGAATCCGCAGACACCGGGGAGCTGTTTTTT

D gene: TRBD1
V gene: TRBV28
clone size: few
J gene: TRBJ1-2
CDR3 protein: CATQGTRVDGYTF
CDR3 DNA: TGTGCCACACAGGGGACTAGAGTGGATGGCTACACCTTC

D gene: TRBD1
V gene: TRBV7-2
clone size: NA
J gene: TRBJ2-7
CDR3 protein: CASSLTGEDEQYF
CDR3 DNA: TGTGCCAGCAGCCTAACAGGGGAAGACGAGCAGTACTTC

D gene: TRBD2
V gene: TRBV6-1
clone size: NA
J gene: TRBJ2-7
CDR3 protein: CASIPSGGYEQYF
CDR3 DNA: TGTGCCAGCATCCCTAGCGGGGGCTACGAGCAGTACTTC

D gene: TRBD1
V gene: TRBV7-8
clone size: NA
J gene: TRBJ2-7
CDR3 protein: CASSFGTGTYEQYF
CDR3 DNA: TGTGCCAGCAGCTTTGGGACAGGGACCTACGAGCAGTACTTC

D gene: NA
V gene: TRBV28
clone size: NA
J gene: TRBJ2-1
CDR3 protein: CASSFVWGPSYNEQFF
CDR3 DNA: TGTGCCAGCAGTTTTGTCTGGGGTCCCTCCTACAATGAGCAGTTCTTC

D gene: TRBD1
V gene: TRBV28
clone size: few
J gene: TRBJ2-5
CDR3 protein: CASSLGQGPTEETQYF
CDR3 DNA: TGTGCCAGCAGTTTGGGACAGGGGCCGACGGAAGAGACCCAGTACTTC

D gene: TRBD2
V gene: TRBV28
clone size: once
J gene: TRBJ2-7
CDR3 protein: CASSLWNGGEQYF
CDR3 DNA: TGTGCCAGCAGTTTATGGAACGGGGGGGAGCAGTACTTC

D gene: NA
V gene: TRBV6-1
clone size: NA
J gene: TRBJ2-1
CDR3 protein: CASSEDGRTYNEQFF
CDR3 DNA: TGTGCCAGCAGTGAAGACGGGAGAACCTACAATGAGCAGTTCTTC

D gene: NA
V gene: TRBV28
clone size: NA
J gene: TRBJ2-1
CDR3 protein: CASSRGYSSYNEQFF
CDR3 DNA: TGTGCCAGCAGTCGAGGTTATAGCTCCTACAATGAGCAGTTCTTC

D gene: NA
V gene: TRBV5-1
clone size: few
J gene: TRBJ2-3
CDR3 protein: CASSTGLYTDTQYF
CDR3 DNA: TGCGCCAGCAGCACGGGACTCTACACAGATACGCAGTATTTT

D gene: NA
V gene: TRBV6-1
clone size: NA
J gene: TRBJ2-7
CDR3 protein: CASSDAPSYEQYF
CDR3 DNA: TGTGCCAGCAGTGACGCCCCGTCCTACGAGCAGTACTTC

D gene: NA
V gene: TRBV19
clone size: NA
J gene: TRBJ2-1
CDR3 protein: CASSLSGGWNEQFF
CDR3 DNA: TGTGCCAGTAGCCTTAGCGGAGGTTGGAATGAGCAGTTCTTC

D gene: NA
V gene: TRBV7-8
clone size: once
J gene: TRBJ2-7
CDR3 protein: CASSLDRFNYEQYF
CDR3 DNA: TGTGCCAGCAGCTTAGACAGATTCAACTACGAGCAGTACTTC

D gene: NA
V gene: TRBV12-5
clone size: NA
J gene: TRBJ2-1
CDR3 protein: CASGLDPRGPTYNEQFF
CDR3 DNA: TGTGCTAGTGGTTTGGACCCTCGGGGACCCACCTACAATGAGCAGTTCTTC

D gene: NA
V gene: TRBV28
clone size: NA
J gene: TRBJ2-1
CDR3 protein: CASRRARVNEQFF
CDR3 DNA: TGTGCCAGCCGCCGGGCCAGGGTAAATGAGCAGTTCTTC

D gene: TRBD1
V gene: TRBV28
clone size: NA
J gene: TRBJ1-2
CDR3 protein: CASSDRVNYGYTF
CDR3 DNA: TGTGCCAGCAGCGACAGGGTTAACTATGGCTACACCTTC

D gene: TRBD1
V gene: TRBV6-1
clone size: once
J gene: TRBJ2-7
CDR3 protein: CASSLRGREQYF
CDR3 DNA: TGTGCCAGCAGTCTCAGGGGGCGCGAGCAGTACTTC

D gene: NA
V gene: TRBV28
clone size: NA
J gene: TRBJ2-7
CDR3 protein: CASSPLVPPEQYF
CDR3 DNA: TGTGCCAGCAGTCCCCTGGTCCCTCCGGAGCAGTACTTC

D gene: TRBD2
V gene: TRBV28
clone size: NA
J gene: TRBJ2-7
CDR3 protein: CASSLGGRAYEQYF
CDR3 DNA: TGTGCCAGCAGTTTAGGCGGGAGGGCCTACGAGCAGTACTTC

D gene: NA
V gene: TRBV28
clone size: NA
J gene: TRBJ2-5
CDR3 protein: CASRPGTASWETQYF
CDR3 DNA: TGTGCCAGCAGACCCGGGACCGCGTCGTGGGAGACCCAGTACTTC

D gene: NA
V gene: TRBV30
clone size: NA
J gene: TRBJ2-7
CDR3 protein: CAWSVGRPYEQYF
CDR3 DNA: TGTGCCTGGAGTGTAGGGAGGCCCTACGAGCAGTACTTC

D gene: NA
V gene: TRBV28
clone size: NA
J gene: TRBJ2-7
CDR3 protein: CASGQIYEQYF
CDR3 DNA: TGTGCCAGCGGACAGATCTACGAGCAGTACTTC

D gene: TRBD2
V gene: TRBV5-1
clone size: NA
J gene: TRBJ2-1
CDR3 protein: CASSLGSGGVNEQFF
CDR3 DNA: TGCGCCAGCAGCTTGGGCTCGGGAGGAGTAAATGAGCAGTTCTTC

D gene: NA
V gene: TRBV11-2
clone size: NA
J gene: TRBJ1-2
CDR3 protein: CASSYDGRGGYTF
CDR3 DNA: TGTGCCAGCAGCTACGATGGGAGAGGGGGCTACACCTTC

D gene: NA
V gene: TRBV6-1
clone size: few
J gene: TRBJ2-7
CDR3 protein: CASSERGARVYEQYF
CDR3 DNA: TGTGCCAGCAGTGAACGCGGGGCTCGGGTCTACGAGCAGTACTTC

D gene: NA
V gene: TRBV5-1
clone size: once
J gene: TRBJ1-1
CDR3 protein: CASSPGPKDGYTEAFF
CDR3 DNA: TGCGCCAGCAGCCCCGGTCCTAAGGACGGGTACACTGAAGCTTTCTTT

D gene: NA
V gene: TRBV5-1
clone size: NA
J gene: TRBJ2-3
CDR3 protein: CASSFLPRGTDTQYF
CDR3 DNA: TGCGCCAGCAGCTTTCTCCCCAGGGGCACAGATACGCAGTATTTT

D gene: NA
V gene: TRBV21-1
clone size: NA
J gene: TRBJ2-1
CDR3 protein: CASSKEGRASYNEQFF
CDR3 DNA: TGTGCCAGCAGCAAAGAAGGGCGGGCCTCCTACAATGAGCAGTTCTTC

D gene: NA
V gene: TRBV6-1
clone size: NA
J gene: TRBJ1-1
CDR3 protein: CASSKQPNTEAFF
CDR3 DNA: TGTGCCAGCAGTAAACAGCCTAACACTGAAGCTTTCTTT

D gene: TRBD2
V gene: TRBV5-1
clone size: NA
J gene: TRBJ2-7
CDR3 protein: CASSAGTREGRYEQYF
CDR3 DNA: TGCGCCAGCAGCGCCGGCACCCGGGAGGGCCGATACGAGCAGTACTTC

D gene: NA
V gene: TRBV20-1
clone size: NA
J gene: TRBJ2-5
CDR3 protein: CSARSGRTQYF
CDR3 DNA: TGCAGTGCTAGAAGTGGGCGGACCCAGTACTTC